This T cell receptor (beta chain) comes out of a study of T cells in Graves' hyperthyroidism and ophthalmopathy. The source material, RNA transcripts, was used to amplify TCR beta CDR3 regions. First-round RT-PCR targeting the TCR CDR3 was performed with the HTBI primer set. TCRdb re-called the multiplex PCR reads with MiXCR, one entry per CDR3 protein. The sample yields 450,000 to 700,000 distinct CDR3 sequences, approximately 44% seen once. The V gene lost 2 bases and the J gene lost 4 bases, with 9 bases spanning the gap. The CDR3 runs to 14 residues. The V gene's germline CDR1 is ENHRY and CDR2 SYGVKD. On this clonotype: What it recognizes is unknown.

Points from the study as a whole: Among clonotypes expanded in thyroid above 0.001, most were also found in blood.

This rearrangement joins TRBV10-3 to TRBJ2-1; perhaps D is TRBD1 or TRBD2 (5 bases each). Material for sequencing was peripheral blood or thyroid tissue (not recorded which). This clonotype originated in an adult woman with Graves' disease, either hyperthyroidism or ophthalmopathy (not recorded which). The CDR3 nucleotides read TGTGCCATCAGTGAGACTGGGACGTACAATGAGCAGTTCTTC. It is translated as CAISETGTYNEQFF.